The following is a T cell receptor (beta chain) sequence with its context. The data were taken from a study of blood T cell repertoires in COVID-19. Overall study context: The origin of the acute and convalescent COVID-19 samples was the United States, Italy and Spain.

This table comes from immunoSEQ multiplex PCR, and its TCRdb copy is limited to in-frame clones, with some not included. The sample includes 50,000 to 65,000 clones, about four fifths of them seen just once. The specimen sequenced was peripheral blood. The TCR comes from a man aged 55 to 70 with COVID-19, enrolled during active disease.

The CDR3: CASEDRGRHTDTQYF. The DNA of the CDR3 is TGTGCCAGCGAGGACAGGGGGCGCCACACAGATACGCAGTATTTT. The chain is built from TRBV28 and TRBJ2-3; 11 bases match TRBD1. This CDR3 spans 15 amino acids. V lost 8 bases, J lost 2 bases, and 6 bases stayed unmatched. Germline V gives CDR1 MDHEN, CDR2 SYDVKM.